These T cell receptor beta chains were read from a single sample in a study of OX40 agonist ivuxolimab in advanced cancers. TCRdb's table, derived via immunoSEQ multiplex PCR, lists solely in-frame clones and lacks some. The sample yields 40,000 to 45,000 clones, around 80% seen once. Sequenced here: CD4+ or CD8+ T cells sorted from blood, sampled in a trial of the OX40 agonist ivuxolimab. Source of these receptors: an adult with an advanced solid tumor such as melanoma, head and neck, liver or kidney cancer. CDR3s include the opening cysteine and the closing phenylalanine or tryptophan. A D gene is named only where the DNA matches it firmly. Size is stated for part of the rows, as once, few or many counts, or as a class when the clone is expanded.

d_call: TRBD1; v_call: TRBV9; j_call: TRBJ1-1; clone_size: -; cdr3_nt: TGTGCCAGCAGCGCGTACTTGGACAGGGGGCAAGCTTTCTTT; cdr3_aa: CASSAYLDRGQAFF
d_call: -; v_call: TRBV4-1; j_call: TRBJ2-2; clone_size: once; cdr3_nt: TGCGCCAGCAGCCAGTTACCGGGACAACCCACCGGGGAGCTGTTTTTT; cdr3_aa: CASSQLPGQPTGELFF
d_call: -; v_call: TRBV30; j_call: TRBJ1-3; clone_size: -; cdr3_nt: TGTGCCTGGACCTCAGGGCTTTCTGGAAACACCATATATTTT; cdr3_aa: CAWTSGLSGNTIYF
d_call: -; v_call: TRBV20-1; j_call: TRBJ2-1; clone_size: -; cdr3_nt: TGCAGTGCTAGCGGTGAGCAGTTCTTC; cdr3_aa: CSASGEQFF
d_call: -; v_call: TRBV6-5; j_call: TRBJ1-3; clone_size: -; cdr3_nt: TGTGCCAGCAGATATACAGGGAAAGGGAACACCATATATTTT; cdr3_aa: CASRYTGKGNTIYF
d_call: -; v_call: TRBV6-4; j_call: TRBJ2-6; clone_size: -; cdr3_nt: TGTGCCAGCAGTGACAACTCTGGGGCCAACGTCCTGACTTTC; cdr3_aa: CASSDNSGANVLTF
d_call: -; v_call: TRBV5-5; j_call: TRBJ1-5; clone_size: -; cdr3_nt: TGTGCCAGCAGCTTGGCGGGGAATAGCAATCAGCCCCAGCATTTT; cdr3_aa: CASSLAGNSNQPQHF
d_call: TRBD2; v_call: TRBV6-1; j_call: TRBJ2-3; clone_size: -; cdr3_nt: TGTGCCAGCAGTGAACAGGCTAGCGGGAGGGCCGGAGATACGCAGTATTTT; cdr3_aa: CASSEQASGRAGDTQYF
d_call: TRBD2; v_call: TRBV11-2; j_call: TRBJ2-7; clone_size: -; cdr3_nt: TGTGCCAGCCGCCCAATGAGGCTAGCGGGGTGGGAGCAGTACTTC; cdr3_aa: CASRPMRLAGWEQYF
d_call: TRBD1; v_call: TRBV19; j_call: TRBJ1-5; clone_size: once; cdr3_nt: TGTGCCAGTACCTTGACAGGGGGGACTCAGCCCCAGCATTTT; cdr3_aa: CASTLTGGTQPQHF
d_call: -; v_call: TRBV14; j_call: TRBJ1-2; clone_size: -; cdr3_nt: TGTGCCAGCAGTCCCGGGACCTTCGTCTATGGCTACACCTTC; cdr3_aa: CASSPGTFVYGYTF
d_call: -; v_call: TRBV5-4; j_call: TRBJ1-1; clone_size: -; cdr3_nt: TGTGCCAGCAGCCAAGAAATCAGGACCTCCAGGGGTGAAGCTTTCTTT; cdr3_aa: CASSQEIRTSRGEAFF
d_call: TRBD1; v_call: TRBV9; j_call: TRBJ1-2; clone_size: once; cdr3_nt: TGTGCCAGCAGCGCAATCGGACAGGGAAACTATGGCTACACCTTC; cdr3_aa: CASSAIGQGNYGYTF
d_call: TRBD1; v_call: TRBV5-6; j_call: TRBJ2-6; clone_size: -; cdr3_nt: TGTGCCAGCAGATACAACTCAGGGGGCTCTGGGGCCAACGTCCTGACTTTC; cdr3_aa: CASRYNSGGSGANVLTF
d_call: TRBD1; v_call: TRBV5-5; j_call: TRBJ2-3; clone_size: -; cdr3_nt: TGTGCCAGCAGCTTGGGACTAATTCGGACAGGGGTTGCAGATACGCAGTATTTT; cdr3_aa: CASSLGLIRTGVADTQYF
d_call: -; v_call: TRBV4-1; j_call: TRBJ1-1; clone_size: once; cdr3_nt: TGCGCCAGCAGCCGAACCTCGGGGGCCCCTGAAGCTTTCTTT; cdr3_aa: CASSRTSGAPEAFF
d_call: TRBD1; v_call: TRBV6-5; j_call: TRBJ2-4; clone_size: -; cdr3_nt: TGTGCCAGCAGGAGGACAGGTCTAGCCAAAAACATTCAGTACTTC; cdr3_aa: CASRRTGLAKNIQYF
d_call: -; v_call: TRBV28; j_call: TRBJ2-3; clone_size: -; cdr3_nt: TGTGCCAGCAGTTTCCGTCCCACAGATACGCAGTATTTT; cdr3_aa: CASSFRPTDTQYF
d_call: TRBD1; v_call: TRBV6-6; j_call: TRBJ2-5; clone_size: -; cdr3_nt: TGTGCCAGCAGTAGAGGGGGACAGGGCACACAAGAGACCCAGTACTTC; cdr3_aa: CASSRGGQGTQETQYF
d_call: -; v_call: TRBV7-9; j_call: TRBJ2-5; clone_size: -; cdr3_nt: TGTGCCAGCAGCAACCAAGAGACCCAGTACTTC; cdr3_aa: CASSNQETQYF
d_call: -; v_call: TRBV6-5; j_call: TRBJ1-2; clone_size: -; cdr3_nt: TGTGCCAGCAGGCCCGGGGGGCTCTATGGCTACACCTTC; cdr3_aa: CASRPGGLYGYTF
d_call: -; v_call: TRBV29-1; j_call: TRBJ1-3; clone_size: -; cdr3_nt: TGCAGCGTCGGGATGGACAGCACTGGAAACACCATATATTTT; cdr3_aa: CSVGMDSTGNTIYF
d_call: -; v_call: TRBV5-6; j_call: TRBJ1-2; clone_size: -; cdr3_nt: TGTGCCAGCAGCTTGGCATTGCGGTCGCTGAACTACACCTTC; cdr3_aa: CASSLALRSLNYTF
d_call: -; v_call: TRBV5-1; j_call: TRBJ1-1; clone_size: -; cdr3_nt: TGCGCCAGCAGCTTTGATGGGAACACTGAAGCTTTCTTT; cdr3_aa: CASSFDGNTEAFF
d_call: TRBD1; v_call: TRBV18; j_call: TRBJ2-3; clone_size: -; cdr3_nt: TGTGCCAGCTCACCCCCGTTAGGGCAGGGGGTGTTGGCAGATACGCAGTATTTT; cdr3_aa: CASSPPLGQGVLADTQYF
d_call: TRBD1; v_call: TRBV18; j_call: TRBJ1-1; clone_size: -; cdr3_nt: TGTGCCAGCTCACCCAGCCAGGGGGCTTCTGAAGCTTTCTTT; cdr3_aa: CASSPSQGASEAFF
d_call: TRBD1; v_call: TRBV19; j_call: TRBJ1-1; clone_size: -; cdr3_nt: TGTGCCAGTAGTATCGGACGACAGGGTCAAGGTTCGAAAGGCACTGAAGCTTTCTTT; cdr3_aa: CASSIGRQGQGSKGTEAFF